A single sample is the source of the 32 T cell receptor beta chains below, sequenced in a study of beta chain features in type 1 diabetes. Study findings and constraints: Among all four CD4+ subsets, Type 1 diabetes patients had TCRB CDR3s that were moderately but significantly shorter.

TCRB transcripts that were expressed got sequenced, as all of the isolated RNA had been reverse transcribed. TCRdb's copy holds only in-frame clones and misses some; the assay was immunoSEQ multiplex PCR. Seen here are more than 250,000 clones, roughly 15% observed once, and the top ten hold more than 0.015%. Their antigens remain unidentified. Input material: naive CD4+ T cells from blood. The receptors shown here come from a man between 18 and 29 years old with type 1 diabetes.

This clone appeared a few times. This chain joins TRBV6-5 and TRBJ1-3; D remains unclear. V was trimmed by 3 bases and J by 0 bases, leaving 6 bases between them. The germline gives CDR1 MNHEY, CDR2 SVGAGI. The length of the CDR3 is 14 residues. The CDR3 coding sequence is TGTGCCAGCAGTTATCGGTTCTCTGGAAACACCATATATTTT. It is translated as CASSYRFSGNTIYF.

This clone was observed a few times. The chain couples TRBV5-1 to TRBJ2-5; D is ambiguous. CDR1 and CDR2 from the germline V gene are SGHRS and YFSETQ. The CDR3 runs to 12 residues. With 0 bases removed from V and 5 bases from J, the gap between germline ends came to 5 bases. CDR3 nucleotides: TGCGCCAGCAGCTTGGAGAGTGAGACCCAGTACTTC. Amino acids: CASSLESETQYF. The full variable domain, with the rest looked up from reference TRBV5-1 and TRBJ2-5, is KAGVTQTPRYLIKTRGQQVTLSCSPISGHRSVSWYQQTPGQGLQFLFEYFSETQRNKGNFPGRFSGRQFSNSRSEMNVSTLELGDSALYLCASSLESETQYFGPGTRLLVL.

The V gene is TRBV4-1, the J gene TRBJ1-4, with a tentative D call TRBD1 (5 bases). This CDR3 is 17 amino acids long. CDR1 is MGHRA and CDR2 is YSYEKL in the germline V gene. Trimming left V 3 bases short and J 7 bases short, with 21 bases between. CDR3 amino acids: CASSHLTRTGVREKLFF. The CDR3 coding sequence is TGCGCCAGCAGCCATTTAACTAGAACGGGGGTGCGTGAAAAACTGTTTTTT.

This clone was picked up a small number of times. The J gene is TRBJ1-4, the V gene TRBV25-1, with D unclear. This CDR3 is 15 amino acids long. Germline CDR1 is MGHDK and CDR2 is SYGVNS. Trimming took 1 base from V and 8 from J, leaving 14 bases between them. The CDR3 is CASSEWPAGKEKLFF. CDR3 nucleotide sequence: TGTGCCAGCAGTGAATGGCCAGCGGGCAAGGAAAAACTGTTTTTT.

V and J are TRBV6-1 and TRBJ2-7; D ambiguous. Germline values: CDR1 MNHNS, CDR2 SASEGT. This CDR3 has 15 residues. The V and J ends lost 3 bases and 0 bases respectively, with 12 bases between them. The CDR3, as DNA: TGTGCCAGCAGTGACCTAGACCCTCTCTCCTACGAGCAGTACTTC. This translates into CASSDLDPLSYEQYF.

The genes are TRBV5-6 and TRBJ2-3; no firm D call. This CDR3 has 14 residues. Germline V lookup: CDR1 SGHDT, CDR2 YYEEEE. Trimming shortened V by 0 bases and J by 2 bases, and 7 bases separated the two germline ends. The CDR3 sequence is CASSLVAVTDTQYF. The CDR3 coding sequence is TGTGCCAGCAGCTTGGTGGCAGTCACAGATACGCAGTATTTT. The full variable domain, in which reference TRBV5-6 and TRBJ2-3 provide the parts outside the CDR3, is DAGVTQSPTHLIKTRGQQVTLRCSPKSGHDTVSWYQQALGQGPQFIFQYYEEEERQRGNFPDRFSGHQFPNYSSELNVNALLLGDSALYLCASSLVAVTDTQYFGPGTRLTVL.

This clone has a handful of counts. The chain combines TRBV2 with TRBJ1-5, with 9 bases aligning to TRBD1. This CDR3 is 14 amino acids long. V shed 4 bases and J 6 bases; nucleotides not matched to a gene: 4. The germline V gene has CDR1 SNHLY and CDR2 FYNNEI. The CDR3 sequence is CASSAGTGSQPQHF. The CDR3 nucleotides read TGTGCCAGCAGTGCCGGGACAGGGAGTCAGCCCCAGCATTTT.

This clone has more than one count but fewer than ten. The genes are TRBV6-5 and TRBJ1-3; D uncertain. Germline assignment: CDR1 MNHEY and CDR2 SVGAGI. V shed 0 bases and J shed 5 bases, with 8 bases lying between them. CDR3 size: 14 residues. This CDR3 reads CASSYSGARNTIYF. In DNA, the CDR3 is TGTGCCAGCAGTTACTCGGGCGCTAGAAACACCATATATTTT.

The chain uses TRBV10-3 and TRBJ2-4, with D possibly being TRBD2 (5 bases). The germline CDR1 and CDR2 sequences are ENHRY and SYGVKD. This CDR3 has 17 residues. V lost 0 bases and J 1 base, leaving 13 bases between the germline ends. CDR3 sequence reads: CAISESVGSGAKNIQYF. The CDR3 region has the DNA TGTGCCATCAGTGAGTCGGTGGGGAGTGGGGCCAAAAACATTCAGTACTTC.

Only a few counts were recorded for this clone. This sequence joins TRBV18 and TRBJ2-7; D perhaps matches TRBD2 (5 bases). This CDR3 spans 12 amino acids. Trimming stripped 3 bases from V and 6 bases from J, with 9 bases between. The germline V gene encodes CDR1 KGHSH and CDR2 LQKENI. In DNA form, the CDR3 reads TGTGCCAGCTCACCCGAGGGAACCGAGCAGTACTTC. Residues: CASSPEGTEQYF. Based on the CDR3 plus reference TRBV18 and TRBJ2-7, the full variable domain is NAGVMQNPRHLVRRRGQEARLRCSPMKGHSHVYWYRQLPEEGLKFMVYLQKENIIDESGMPKERFSAEFPKEGPSILRIQQVVRGDSAAYFCASSPEGTEQYFGPGTRLTVT.

This clone showed up just a few times. J is TRBJ2-3 and V is TRBV18; 8 nucleotides align to TRBD2. Germline trimming cut 3 bases from V and 6 bases from J; bases unmatched to any gene: 5. The germline gives CDR1 KGHSH, CDR2 LQKENI. The CDR3 runs 14 residues. The CDR3 sequence: CASSPTSEADTQYF. Here the CDR3 DNA reads TGTGCCAGCTCACCGACTAGCGAGGCTGATACGCAGTATTTT.

The V gene is TRBV6-1, the J gene TRBJ1-6; D uncertain. The CDR3 covers 15 residues. The ends were cut back, 7 bases at V and 7 bases at J, with 17 bases in the middle. The germline V gene encodes CDR1 MNHNS and CDR2 SASEGT. The CDR3 loop is CASTLNRGNNSPLHF. The CDR3, as DNA: TGTGCCAGCACTCTGAATCGGGGAAACAATTCACCCCTCCACTTT.

V is TRBV4-3 and J is TRBJ1-2; unclear D gene. Trimming left V 4 bases short and J 0 bases short, with 9 bases between. CDR3 length equals 14 residues. CDR1 is LGHNA and CDR2 is YSLEER in the germline V gene. This CDR3 reads CASSRESSNYGYTF. The CDR3 DNA reads as TGCGCCAGCAGCCGAGAGTCTTCTAACTATGGCTACACCTTC.

This chain links TRBV9 with TRBJ2-1; TRBD1 aligns across 11 bases. The trim removed 4 bases at V and 2 bases at J, leaving 5 bases unmatched. Looked up from germline, CDR1 is SGDLS and CDR2 is YYNGEE. The CDR3 sequence is 16 residues long. The CDR3 bases are TGTGCCAGCAGCCTCGGGACAGGGGGGCCCTACAATGAGCAGTTCTTC. This gives the protein CASSLGTGGPYNEQFF.

This clone occurred a few times. The CDR3 loop reads CASSPLEGTDTQYF. The CDR3 DNA is TGTGCCAGCAGCCCCCTGGAGGGCACAGATACGCAGTATTTT. This chain connects TRBV6-6 to TRBJ2-3; possibly TRBD2 for D (5 bases). Trimming shortened V by 6 bases and J by 1 base, and 11 bases separated the two germline ends. This CDR3 contains 14 residues. From germline, CDR1 is MNHNY and CDR2 SVGAGI (reference sequence).

A few counts support this clone. The gene calls are TRBV30 and TRBJ1-3; D not certain. This CDR3 spans 13 amino acids. Germline CDR1 GTSNPN, CDR2 SVGIG (reference sequence). With 4 bases removed from V and 4 bases from J, the gap between germline ends came to 11 bases. Written as DNA, the CDR3 is TGTGCCTGGAAGGTGGCAGGCGGAAACACCATATATTTT. This gives the protein CAWKVAGGNTIYF. Combining the CDR3 with reference TRBV30 and TRBJ1-3 gives the whole variable domain SQTIHQWPATLVQPVGSPLSLECTVEGTSNPNLYWYRQAAGRGLQLLFYSVGIGQISSEVPQNLSASRPQDRQFILSSKKLLLSDSGFYLCAWKVAGGNTIYFGEGSWLTVV.

The chain employs TRBV6-5 and TRBJ2-7, with D unclear. The V end was cut by 5 bases, the J end by 6 bases, with 20 bases between. Germline V gene lookup returns CDR1 MNHEY and CDR2 SVGAGI. The CDR3 length is 15 residues. The CDR3 loop reads CASSPQRRALGEQYF. The CDR3, as DNA: TGTGCCAGCAGTCCCCAGCGACGAGCTTTGGGCGAGCAGTACTTC.

This clone was observed a handful of times. The rearrangement uses TRBV5-1 and TRBJ2-5; TRBD1 matches at 9 bases. J was trimmed by 4 bases and V by 4 bases; bases with no gene match: 8. CDR1 SGHRS and CDR2 YFSETQ come from the germline V gene. This CDR3 spans 15 amino acids. CDR3 protein: CASSLGTGLAETQYF. The CDR3 DNA sequence: TGCGCCAGCAGCCTAGGGACAGGGCTGGCAGAGACCCAGTACTTC.

This rearrangement joins TRBV9 to TRBJ2-1; the match to TRBD2 covers 12 bases. Germline assignment: CDR1 SGDLS and CDR2 YYNGEE. The CDR3 has 15 amino acids. V gave up 3 bases and J gave up 9 bases; unmatched junction bases: 7. The CDR3 region is CASSARLAGDGEQFF. The DNA of the CDR3 is TGTGCCAGCAGCGCCAGACTAGCGGGGGATGGTGAGCAGTTCTTC.

The J gene is TRBJ2-7, the V gene TRBV5-4, with D perhaps TRBD1 (8 bases). Germline-derived CDR1 and CDR2 are SGHNT and YYREEE (reference sequence). The CDR3 is made up of 14 amino acids. The V and J ends lost 4 bases and 5 bases respectively, with 16 bases between them. The CDR3 region is CASSDKTGGDEQYF. The CDR3, as DNA: TGTGCCAGCAGCGATAAAACAGGGGGGGACGAGCAGTACTTC.

This clone was seen a handful of times. The V call is TRBV29-1, the J call TRBJ2-5; D not resolved. Germline V gene sequence: CDR1 SQVTM, CDR2 ANQGSEA. CDR3 length equals 12 residues. The germline V and J ends were trimmed by 7 bases and 1 base, with 10 bases remaining between them. CDR3 protein: CSAEESQETQYF. The CDR3 nucleotides are TGCAGCGCCGAGGAGAGCCAAGAGACCCAGTACTTC.

The chain combines TRBV27 with TRBJ2-1, with D perhaps TRBD1 (7 bases). The V end was cut by 6 bases, the J end by 7 bases, with 19 bases between. The germline V gene encodes CDR1 MNHEY and CDR2 SMNVEV (reference sequence). The CDR3 runs 15 residues. The CDR3 sequence is CASREGQRLRNEQFF. The CDR3 bases are TGTGCCAGCAGGGAGGGACAGAGGCTACGGAATGAGCAGTTCTTC.

This clone came up a few times. The V and J genes are TRBV6-5 and TRBJ2-4; TRBD2 agrees at 10 bases. This CDR3 contains 13 residues. Germline trimming cut 6 bases from V and 8 bases from J; bases unmatched to any gene: 4. CDR1 is MNHEY and CDR2 is SVGAGI in the germline V gene. The CDR3 loop reads CASRLAGADIQYF. The DNA for the CDR3 is TGTGCCAGCAGGCTAGCGGGGGCCGACATTCAGTACTTC.

The chain combines TRBV27 with TRBJ2-5; D remains unclear. The CDR3 has 14 amino acids. V gave up 7 bases and J gave up 6 bases, with 18 bases separating them. CDR1 is MNHEY, CDR2 SMNVEV, per germline (reference sequence). The CDR3 protein is CASIPAGSAKTQYF. CDR3 nucleotides: TGTGCCAGCATTCCCGCCGGGTCTGCAAAGACCCAGTACTTC.

The chain combines TRBV29-1 with TRBJ2-3, with 13 bases lining up with TRBD2. Looked up from germline, CDR1 is SQVTM and CDR2 is ANQGSEA. The V and J ends lost 7 bases and 4 bases, in that order; junction bases with no gene match: 5. The CDR3 consists of 14 residues. The CDR3 region has the DNA TGCAGCGCACTTACTAGCGGGAGGGCAGATACGCAGTATTTT. It codes for CSALTSGRADTQYF.

This clone was detected a few times. The chain links TRBV20-1 to TRBJ2-7, with D perhaps matching TRBD2 (7 bases). Trimming removed 5 bases at V and 5 bases at J, with 10 bases between. Germline-derived CDR1 and CDR2 are DFQATT and SNEGSKA (reference sequence). CDR3 size: 11 residues. The CDR3 bases are TGCAGTGCTCAGCGGGACAACGAGCAGTACTTC. The encoded protein is CSAQRDNEQYF.

The rearrangement links TRBV7-2 to TRBJ2-5; TRBD2 aligns across 8 bases. In germline, CDR1 is SGHTA, CDR2 FQGNSA. This CDR3 has 16 residues. With V trimmed by 4 bases and J by 5 bases, 12 bases remained unmatched. Written as DNA, the CDR3 is TGTGCCAGCAGCTCAAACCTCCCCGGGGGGGCGGAGACCCAGTACTTC. Amino acid sequence: CASSSNLPGGAETQYF.

This clone was counted between two and nine times. Here the CDR3 reads CASSSGTGETQYF. Here the CDR3 DNA reads TGTGCCAGCAGCTCGGGGACAGGGGAGACCCAGTACTTC. The chain recombines TRBV5-4 with TRBJ2-5, with 9 positions matching TRBD1. Germline loops: CDR1 SGHNT, CDR2 YYREEE (reference sequence). V was clipped by 3 bases and J by 5 bases; unmatched bases: 2. The CDR3 has 13 amino acids. The full variable domain, in which reference TRBV5-4 and TRBJ2-5 provide the parts outside the CDR3, is ETGVTQSPTHLIKTRGQQVTLRCSSQSGHNTVSWYQQALGQGPQFIFQYYREEENGRGNFPPRFSGLQFPNYSSELNVNALELDDSALYLCASSSGTGETQYFGPGTRLLVL.

This clone was seen a handful of times. The chain couples TRBV5-4 to TRBJ2-1; 8 positions match TRBD1. V was pared by 3 bases and J by 0 bases, with 5 bases of the junction left unmatched. CDR1 and CDR2 from the germline V gene are SGHNT and YYREEE (reference sequence). CDR3 length: 16 amino acids. The CDR3 protein is CASSYRTGSSYNEQFF. As DNA, the CDR3 is TGTGCCAGCAGCTACAGGACAGGGAGCTCCTACAATGAGCAGTTCTTC.

This chain connects TRBV5-8 to TRBJ2-7; weak D call: TRBD1 (6 bases). The CDR3 totals 15 residues. In germline, CDR1 is SGHTS, CDR2 YDEGEE. V lost 5 bases, J lost 1 base, and 16 bases lay in between. The CDR3 spells CASSDGQPLSYEQYF. The DNA of the CDR3 is TGTGCCAGCAGTGACGGACAGCCACTTTCCTACGAGCAGTACTTC.

A few counts support this clone. The CDR3 nucleotides are TGTGCCAGCAGCTTAGGACGGCGGGAAGACAATCAGCCCCAGCATTTT. It translates to CASSLGRREDNQPQHF. The chain has TRBV7-2 and TRBJ1-5, with D unresolved. The germline CDR1 and CDR2 sequences are SGHTA and FQGNSA. V gave up 1 base and J gave up 3 bases, with 13 bases separating them. CDR3 length equals 16 residues.

This clone was observed a few times. The chain recombines TRBV28 with TRBJ2-5; possibly TRBD2 for D (5 bases). Germline lookup yields CDR1 MDHEN and CDR2 SYDVKM. V lost 4 bases and J 7 bases, leaving 19 bases between the germline ends. The length of the CDR3 is 15 residues. This CDR3 reads CASSSPGAPGGTQYF. The CDR3 DNA reads TGTGCCAGCAGTTCACCCGGTGCCCCCGGAGGGACCCAGTACTTC.